The 7 T cell receptor beta chains presented below share a single source sample, sequenced in a study of T cell clones after liver transplantation. Libraries were prepared by immunoSEQ multiplex PCR; TCRdb keeps only in-frame clonotypes and omits some of them. In the table there are 50,000 to 60,000 clones, about 70% of which are singletons. The source material was CD4+ T cells from blood, sampled at the roughly 15-month timepoint. The receptors originated from a human patient who received a liver transplant. Some T cells may be supplied by the graft donor.

CDR3 sequence (DNA): TGCAGCGTTGAAAACAGGGCCTATGGCTACACCTTC. Translated, it gives CSVENRAYGYTF. The gene calls are TRBV29-1 and TRBJ1-2; tentatively, D is TRBD1 (6 bases). The germline gives CDR1 SQVTM, CDR2 ANQGSEA. CDR3 length: 12 residues. V lost 2 bases to trimming and J lost 4 bases, with 8 bases between them.

This clone was observed a single time. CDR3 coding DNA: TGTGCCAGTAGTCTTACTAGCGGGGGGGCCGCGTCAGATACGCAGTATTTT. Residues: CASSLTSGGAASDTQYF. This chain connects TRBV19 to TRBJ2-3; 13 bases align to TRBD2. This CDR3 is 17 amino acids long. Germline V gene data show CDR1 as LNHDA and CDR2 as SQIVND (reference sequence). J gave up 4 bases and V 5 bases, and 9 bases lay outside the gene matches.

The chain carries TRBV5-6 and TRBJ2-3; 14 positions agree with TRBD2. Germline CDR1 SGHDT, CDR2 YYEEEE. V shed 4 bases and J 4 bases; nucleotides not matched to a gene: 8. The CDR3 has 17 residues. This chain's CDR3 is CASSRPGTSGGADTQYF. The CDR3 nucleotides read TGTGCCAGCAGCCGTCCCGGGACTAGCGGGGGTGCAGATACGCAGTATTTT.

This chain links TRBV5-8 with TRBJ1-3; TRBD1 aligns across 8 bases. The CDR3 spans 14 residues. V dropped 4 bases and J dropped 4; count of bases not matched to a gene: 4. Germline V CDR1 and CDR2: SGHTS, YDEGEE. The CDR3 protein is CASSSRGPGNTIYF. DNA for the CDR3: TGTGCCAGCAGCAGCAGGGGGCCCGGAAACACCATATATTTT.

The rearrangement links TRBV25-1 to TRBJ2-2, with 7 bases aligning to TRBD1. CDR1 is MGHDK and CDR2 is SYGVNS in the germline V gene. V lost 7 bases, J lost 2 bases, and 4 bases stayed unmatched. CDR3 size: 14 residues. CDR3 sequence (DNA): TGTGCCAGCAAAACAGGGGCCAACACCGGGGAGCTGTTTTTT. Translated: CASKTGANTGELFF.

As regards this clone: The sample contains more than one DNA sequence encoding this CDR3. This sequence joins TRBV6-1 and TRBJ2-7, with 12 bases fitting TRBD1. The CDR3 consists of 14 residues. With 6 bases clipped from V and 4 bases from J, the junction kept 4 bases outside the gene matches. Per the germline V gene, CDR1 is MNHNS and CDR2 is SASEGT. The CDR3 nucleotides read TGTGCCAGCAGAATGGGACAGGGGGCTTACGAGCAGTACGTC. As protein: CASRMGQGAYEQYV.

V is TRBV19 and J is TRBJ2-2; D unclear. This CDR3 comprises 14 residues. Deletions cut 2 bases from V and 1 base from J, with 5 bases between. Germline V gives CDR1 LNHDA, CDR2 SQIVND (reference sequence). CDR3 bases: TGTGCCAGTAGTATACTCATGAACACCGGGGAGCTGTTTTTT. This translates into CASSILMNTGELFF.